This T cell receptor beta chain was observed in a study of molecular identifiers for immune sequencing clone quantification. Deletions cut 2 bases from V and 6 bases from J, with 11 bases between. This CDR3 has 14 residues. The germline V gene has CDR1 LGHNA and CDR2 YNFKEQ. From the PCR reads, TCRdb called clonotypes with MiXCR, one entry per CDR3 protein. Here the sample spans about 640,000 distinct CDR3 sequences, nearly 20% being singletons. There are many counts of this clonotype. The V gene is TRBV4-2, the J gene TRBJ1-5; no firm D call. The sequencing sample was made of naive CD8+ T cells from blood, with Jurkat cell RNA spiked in. Subset defined: FACS-sorted CD8+CD4-CCR7+CD45RA+ naive T cells. The sequence was collected from a human donor in good health. Some libraries in this study had Jurkat cell RNA spiked in. The DNA of the CDR3 is TGTGCCAGCAGCCAATACTCAAATGGTCAGCCCCAGCATTTT. This codes for CASSQYSNGQPQHF.